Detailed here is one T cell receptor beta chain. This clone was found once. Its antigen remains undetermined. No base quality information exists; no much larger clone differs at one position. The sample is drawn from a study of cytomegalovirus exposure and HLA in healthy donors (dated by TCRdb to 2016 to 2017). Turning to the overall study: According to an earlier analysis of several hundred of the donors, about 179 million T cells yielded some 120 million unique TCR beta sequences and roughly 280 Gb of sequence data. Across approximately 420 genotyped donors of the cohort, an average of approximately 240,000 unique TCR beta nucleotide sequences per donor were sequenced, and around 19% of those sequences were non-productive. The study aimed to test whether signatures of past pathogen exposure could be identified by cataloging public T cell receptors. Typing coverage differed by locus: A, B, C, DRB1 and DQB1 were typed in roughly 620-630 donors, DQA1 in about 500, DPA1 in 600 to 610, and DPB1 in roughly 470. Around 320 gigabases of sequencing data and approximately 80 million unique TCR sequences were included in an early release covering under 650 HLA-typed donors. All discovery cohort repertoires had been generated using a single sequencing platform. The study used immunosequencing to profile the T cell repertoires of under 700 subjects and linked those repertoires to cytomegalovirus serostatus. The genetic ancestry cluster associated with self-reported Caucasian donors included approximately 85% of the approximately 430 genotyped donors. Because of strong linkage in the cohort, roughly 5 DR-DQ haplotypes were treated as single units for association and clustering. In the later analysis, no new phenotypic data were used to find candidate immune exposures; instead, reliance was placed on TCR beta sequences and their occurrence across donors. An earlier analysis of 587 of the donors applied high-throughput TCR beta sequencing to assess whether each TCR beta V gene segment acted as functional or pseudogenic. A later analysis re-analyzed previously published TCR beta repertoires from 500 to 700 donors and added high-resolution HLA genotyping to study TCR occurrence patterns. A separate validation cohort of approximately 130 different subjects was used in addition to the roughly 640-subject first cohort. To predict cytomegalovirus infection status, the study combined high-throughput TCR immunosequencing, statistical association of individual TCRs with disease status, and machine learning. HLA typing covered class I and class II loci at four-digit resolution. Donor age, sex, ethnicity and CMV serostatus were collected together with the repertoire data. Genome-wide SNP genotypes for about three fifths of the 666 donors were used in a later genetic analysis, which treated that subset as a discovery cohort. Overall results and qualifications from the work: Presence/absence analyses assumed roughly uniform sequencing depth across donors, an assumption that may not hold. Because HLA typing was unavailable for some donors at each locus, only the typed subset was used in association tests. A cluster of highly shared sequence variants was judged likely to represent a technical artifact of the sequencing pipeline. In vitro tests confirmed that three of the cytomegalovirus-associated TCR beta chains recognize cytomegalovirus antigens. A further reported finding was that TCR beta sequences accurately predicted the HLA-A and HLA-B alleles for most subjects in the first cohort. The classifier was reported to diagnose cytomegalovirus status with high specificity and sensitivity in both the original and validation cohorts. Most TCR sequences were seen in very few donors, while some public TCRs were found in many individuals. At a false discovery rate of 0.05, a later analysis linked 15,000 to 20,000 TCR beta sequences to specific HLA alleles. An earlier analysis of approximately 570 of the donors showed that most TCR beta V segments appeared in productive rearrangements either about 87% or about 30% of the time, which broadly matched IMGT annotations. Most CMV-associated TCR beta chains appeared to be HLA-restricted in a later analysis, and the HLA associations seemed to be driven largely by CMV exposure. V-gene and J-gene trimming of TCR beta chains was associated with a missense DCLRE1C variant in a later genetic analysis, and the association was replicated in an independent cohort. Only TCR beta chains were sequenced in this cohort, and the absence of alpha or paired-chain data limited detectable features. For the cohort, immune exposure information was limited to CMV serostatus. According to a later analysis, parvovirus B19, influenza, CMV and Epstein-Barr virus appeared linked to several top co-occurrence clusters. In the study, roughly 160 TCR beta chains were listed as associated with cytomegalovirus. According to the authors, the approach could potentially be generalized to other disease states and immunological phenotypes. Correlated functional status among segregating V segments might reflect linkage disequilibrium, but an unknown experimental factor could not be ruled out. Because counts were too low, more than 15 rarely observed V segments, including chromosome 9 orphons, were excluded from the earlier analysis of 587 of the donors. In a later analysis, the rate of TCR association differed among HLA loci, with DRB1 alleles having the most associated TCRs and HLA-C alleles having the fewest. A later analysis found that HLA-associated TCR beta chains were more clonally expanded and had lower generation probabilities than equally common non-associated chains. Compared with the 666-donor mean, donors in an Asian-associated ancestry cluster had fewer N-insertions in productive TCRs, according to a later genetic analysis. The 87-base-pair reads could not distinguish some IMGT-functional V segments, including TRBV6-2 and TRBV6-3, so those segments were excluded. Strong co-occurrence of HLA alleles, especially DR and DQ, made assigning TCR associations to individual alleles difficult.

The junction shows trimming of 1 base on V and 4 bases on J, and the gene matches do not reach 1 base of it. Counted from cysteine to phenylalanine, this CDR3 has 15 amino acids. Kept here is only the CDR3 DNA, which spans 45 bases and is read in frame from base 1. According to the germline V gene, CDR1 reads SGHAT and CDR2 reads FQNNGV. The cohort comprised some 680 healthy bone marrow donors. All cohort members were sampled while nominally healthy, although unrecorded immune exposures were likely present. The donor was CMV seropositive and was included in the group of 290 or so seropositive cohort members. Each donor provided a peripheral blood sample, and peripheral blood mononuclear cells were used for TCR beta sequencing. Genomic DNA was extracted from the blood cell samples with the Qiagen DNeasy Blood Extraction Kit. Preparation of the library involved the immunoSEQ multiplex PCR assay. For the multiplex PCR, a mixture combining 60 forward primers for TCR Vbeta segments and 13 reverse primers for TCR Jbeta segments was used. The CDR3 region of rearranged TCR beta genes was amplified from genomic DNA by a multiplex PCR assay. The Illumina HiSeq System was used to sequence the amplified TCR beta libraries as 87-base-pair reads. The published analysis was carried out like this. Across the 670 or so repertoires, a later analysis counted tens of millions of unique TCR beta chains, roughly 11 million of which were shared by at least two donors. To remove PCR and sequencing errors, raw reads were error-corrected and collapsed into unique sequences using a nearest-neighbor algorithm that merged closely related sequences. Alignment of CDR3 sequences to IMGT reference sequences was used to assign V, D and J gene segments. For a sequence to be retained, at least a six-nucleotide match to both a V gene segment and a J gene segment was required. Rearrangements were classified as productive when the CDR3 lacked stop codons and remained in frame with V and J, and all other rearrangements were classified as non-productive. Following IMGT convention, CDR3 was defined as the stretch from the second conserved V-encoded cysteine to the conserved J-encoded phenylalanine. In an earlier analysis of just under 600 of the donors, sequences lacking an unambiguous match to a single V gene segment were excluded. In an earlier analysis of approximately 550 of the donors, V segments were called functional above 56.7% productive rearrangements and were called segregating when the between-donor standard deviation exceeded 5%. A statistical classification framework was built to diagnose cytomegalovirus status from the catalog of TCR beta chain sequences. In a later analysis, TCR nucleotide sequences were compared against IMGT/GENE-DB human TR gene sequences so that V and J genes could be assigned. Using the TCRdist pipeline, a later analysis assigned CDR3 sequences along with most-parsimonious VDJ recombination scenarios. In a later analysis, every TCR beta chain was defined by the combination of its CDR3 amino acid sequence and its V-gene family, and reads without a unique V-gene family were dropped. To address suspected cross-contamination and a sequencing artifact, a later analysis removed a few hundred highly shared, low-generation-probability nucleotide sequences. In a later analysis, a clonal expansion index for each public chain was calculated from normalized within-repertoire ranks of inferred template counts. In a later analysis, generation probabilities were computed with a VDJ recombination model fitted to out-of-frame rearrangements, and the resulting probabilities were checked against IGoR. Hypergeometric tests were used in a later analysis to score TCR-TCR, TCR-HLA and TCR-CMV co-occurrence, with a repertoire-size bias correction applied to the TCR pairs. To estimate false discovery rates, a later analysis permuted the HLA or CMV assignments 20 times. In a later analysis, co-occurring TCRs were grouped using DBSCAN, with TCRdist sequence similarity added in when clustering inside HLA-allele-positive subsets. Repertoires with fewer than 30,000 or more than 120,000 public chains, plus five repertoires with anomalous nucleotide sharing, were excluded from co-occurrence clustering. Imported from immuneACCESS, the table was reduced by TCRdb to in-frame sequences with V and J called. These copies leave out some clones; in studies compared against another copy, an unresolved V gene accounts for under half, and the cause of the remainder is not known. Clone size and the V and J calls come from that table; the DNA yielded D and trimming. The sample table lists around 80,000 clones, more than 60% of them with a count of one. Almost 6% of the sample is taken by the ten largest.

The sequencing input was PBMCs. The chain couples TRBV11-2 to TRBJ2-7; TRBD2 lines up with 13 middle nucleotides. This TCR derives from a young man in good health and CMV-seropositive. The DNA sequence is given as TGTGCCAGCAGCTTAGGGACTAGCGGGAGTTACGAGCAGTACTTC. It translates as CASSLGTSGSYEQYF.